This record looks at one TCR beta chain sequence and its context. Its antigen is currently unknown. This CDR3 is built from 11 residues. The V gene's germline CDR1 is SGHVS and CDR2 FQNEAQ. Trimming stripped 3 bases from V and 6 bases from J, with 6 bases between. The data were taken from a study of CD8+CD57+ T cells in acquired aplastic anemia. The use of genomic DNA as template underpinned the TCR beta VDJ and CDR3 profiling. Via MiXCR, TCRdb re-called the reads, giving one row per CDR3 protein. This sample has 150,000 to 200,000 distinct CDR3 sequences; 40% to 50% occur once, and the top ten carry under 3%. Notes on the study in general: Overlapping CD8+ CDR3 repertoires of patients and controls contained approximately 28 shared sequences.

The clonotype comes from a human donor in good health. This chain links TRBV7-8 with TRBJ2-7; no clear D. Sequenced: sorted CD4+, CD8+, or CD8+CD57+ T cells (not recorded which) from PBMCs. CDR3: CASSFSVEQYF. CDR3 in DNA: TGTGCCAGCAGCTTCTCGGTCGAGCAGTACTTC. Drawing the rest from reference TRBV7-8 and TRBJ2-7, the complete variable domain is GAGVSQSPRYKVAKRGQDVALRCDPISGHVSLFWYQQALGQGPEFLTYFQNEAQLDKSGLPSDRFFAERPEGSVSTLKIQRTQQEDSAVYLCASSFSVEQYFGPGTRLTVT.